The 32 T cell receptor beta chains below were found in one sample sequenced in a study of T cell repertoires in cytomegalovirus infection. The antigens for these receptors are not known. Using its own MiXCR run on the reads, TCRdb lists one record per CDR3 protein. The data contain hundreds of thousands of distinct CDR3 sequences, more than 30% of them singletons. Sequencing used cultured PBMCs, obtained from culture after CMV antigen stimulation. The origin of the receptors is a human donor in good health (CMV status not recorded). Some clones in this sample may be carry-over from other donors' samples.

This clonotype has a count of ten or more. Here the CDR3 reads CASSLMDRGGNEQFF. The CDR3 DNA follows: TGTGCCAGCAGCCTTATGGACAGGGGAGGAAATGAGCAGTTCTTC. The chain combines TRBV7-2 with TRBJ2-1, with TRBD1 matching over 9 bases. This CDR3 spans 15 amino acids. V lost 5 bases and J lost 7; bases outside the gene matches: 9. Germline lookup yields CDR1 SGHTA and CDR2 FQGNSA.

This clonotype appeared a few times. V gene TRBV4-1 combines with J gene TRBJ2-1, with D perhaps matching TRBD2 (5 bases). The CDR3 is 16 residues long. Trimming shortened V by 0 bases and J by 0 bases, and 9 bases separated the two germline ends. Germline CDR1 and CDR2: MGHRA and YSYEKL. The CDR3 region is CASSQEGGSSYNEQFF. In DNA, the CDR3 is TGCGCCAGCAGCCAAGAAGGTGGGAGCTCCTACAATGAGCAGTTCTTC.

The rearrangement joins TRBV28 to TRBJ1-5; 8 bases map to TRBD1. Germline V gene data show CDR1 as MDHEN and CDR2 as SYDVKM. The CDR3 runs 14 residues. Trimming cost V 4 bases and J 3 bases; bases outside gene matches: 2. The CDR3, as DNA: TGTGCCAGCAGTTGGACAGGGAACAATCAGCCCCAGCATTTT. Encoded protein: CASSWTGNNQPQHF.

The V and J genes are TRBV12-3 or TRBV12-4 and TRBJ2-5; D perhaps matches TRBD1 (6 bases). Between the trimmed V and J ends, which lost 6 bases and 9 bases, there was a span of 17 bases. The CDR3 is 13 amino acids. The CDR3 coding sequence is TGTGCCAGCAGCCCAGGACAGCTTGTGGCCCAGTACTTC. This translates into CASSPGQLVAQYF.

This clonotype was recorded a few times. The V and J genes are TRBV7-8 and TRBJ2-3; the match to TRBD2 covers 9 bases. The CDR3 extends over 16 amino acids. Germline V gene data show CDR1 as SGHVS and CDR2 as FQNEAQ. The junction had 10 bases not matched to a gene; V was cut back by 5 bases and J by 4 bases. Written as DNA, the CDR3 is TGTGCCAGCAGCCGCGGGGGGGGCGATAGAGCAGATACGCAGTATTTT. Its translation is CASSRGGGDRADTQYF.

The chain combines TRBV7-9 with TRBJ2-2; D gene uncertain. Germline CDR1 is SEHNR and CDR2 is FQNEAQ (reference sequence). V was pared by 2 bases and J by 0 bases, with 10 bases between. CDR3 size: 16 residues. The CDR3 bases are TGTGCCAGCAGCTTATTGGTATTTGCGAACACCGGGGAGCTGTTTTTT. Its translation: CASSLLVFANTGELFF.

This clonotype was recorded a few times. The V and J genes are TRBV7-2 and TRBJ2-3; D remains unclear. CDR1 is SGHTA and CDR2 is FQGNSA in the germline V gene. Trimming took 5 bases from V and 5 from J, leaving 20 bases between them. This CDR3 region has 16 residues. CDR3 amino acids: CASSPLAAMVGDTQYF. The DNA for the CDR3 is TGTGCCAGCAGCCCCCTGGCGGCTATGGTGGGAGATACGCAGTATTTT.

This clonotype came up a few times. This chain uses TRBV2 with TRBJ2-1; D is unclear. Germline-derived CDR1 and CDR2 are SNHLY and FYNNEI. The CDR3 consists of 15 residues. Trimming took off 4 bases at V and 8 bases at J, with 18 bases between the two ends. The CDR3 here is CASSGVGMATDEQFF. CDR3 nucleotides: TGTGCCAGCAGTGGGGTTGGGATGGCCACAGATGAGCAGTTCTTC.

This sequence joins TRBV6-2 or TRBV6-3 and TRBJ2-2; D might be TRBD1 (6 bases). Trimming took 6 bases from V and 4 from J, leaving 12 bases between them. The CDR3 is 14 amino acids. Germline assignment: CDR1 MNHEY and CDR2 SVGEGT. CDR3 sequence reads: CASRNTGFTGELFF. The CDR3 DNA reads TGTGCCAGCAGGAACACAGGGTTCACCGGGGAGCTGTTTTTT.

The chain joins TRBV6-2 or TRBV6-3 to TRBJ2-1; 10 bases align to TRBD2. With 6 bases clipped from V and 8 bases from J, the junction kept 10 bases outside the gene matches. CDR1 and CDR2 from the germline V gene are MNHEY and SVGEGT. This CDR3 is 15 amino acids long. In DNA, the CDR3 is TGTGCCAGCAGCCTACCGGGACTAGCGCTGGATGAGCAGTTCTTC. Residues: CASSLPGLALDEQFF.

This chain joins TRBV11-2 and TRBJ2-1; TRBD2 agrees at 10 bases. This CDR3 comprises 15 residues. The V segment lost 2 bases and the J segment 6 bases; nucleotides outside the gene matches: 4. Germline V gene lookup returns CDR1 SGHAT and CDR2 FQNNGV. The CDR3 here is CASSLLAGVINEQFF. The CDR3 DNA follows: TGTGCCAGCAGCTTACTAGCGGGAGTGATCAATGAGCAGTTCTTC. Full variable domain (outside the CDR3, taken from reference TRBV11-2 and TRBJ2-1): EAGVAQSPRYKIIEKRQSVAFWCNPISGHATLYWYQQILGQGPKLLIQFQNNGVVDDSQLPKDRFSAERLKGVDSTLKIQPAKLEDSAVYLCASSLLAGVINEQFFGPGTRLTVL.

The sample holds one count of this clonotype. V usage is TRBV2 and J usage is TRBJ2-5; D not resolved. The CDR3 length is 12 residues. The V end was cut by 8 bases, the J end by 4 bases, with 11 bases between. CDR1 SNHLY and CDR2 FYNNEI come from the germline V gene. The CDR3 nucleotides read TGTGCCAGCGCACGGCCCCCAGAGACCCAGTACTTC. Its protein product is CASARPPETQYF.

The chain recombines TRBV6-5 with TRBJ2-1; D might be TRBD1 (6 bases). Germline V gives CDR1 MNHEY, CDR2 SVGAGI. This CDR3 is built from 16 residues. Trimming took off 0 bases at V and 0 bases at J, with 9 bases between the two ends. Here the CDR3 DNA reads TGTGCCAGCAGTTACTCGACAGGAAGCTCCTACAATGAGCAGTTCTTC. It encodes CASSYSTGSSYNEQFF.

The rearrangement uses TRBV7-8 and TRBJ2-3; no firm D call. The CDR3 extends over 14 amino acids. From germline, CDR1 is SGHVS and CDR2 FQNEAQ. Trimming left V 1 base short and J 4 bases short, with 9 bases between. The CDR3 DNA sequence: TGTGCCAGCAGCTTAGGATATTCTTCAGATACGCAGTATTTT. Translating it yields CASSLGYSSDTQYF.

The chain has TRBV19 and TRBJ2-1; D is unclear. From germline, CDR1 is LNHDA and CDR2 SQIVND (reference sequence). Trimming shortened V by 3 bases and J by 0 bases, and 9 bases separated the two germline ends. The CDR3 runs to 15 residues. The DNA for the CDR3 is TGTGCCAGTAGTATCTTTCCTAGCTCCTACAATGAGCAGTTCTTC. Translating gives CASSIFPSSYNEQFF.

This clonotype was seen only a few times. V gene TRBV5-4 combines with J gene TRBJ1-1, with D uncertain. This CDR3 has 14 amino acids. Germline loops: CDR1 SGHNT, CDR2 YYREEE (reference sequence). V shed 0 bases and J shed 4 bases, with 10 bases lying between them. CDR3 sequence reads: CASSLVEGGTEAFF. The DNA of the CDR3 is TGTGCCAGCAGCTTGGTGGAGGGTGGCACTGAAGCTTTCTTT.

J is TRBJ1-4 and V is TRBV4-2; a possible D gene is TRBD1 (5 bases). Trimming stripped 0 bases from V and 8 bases from J, with 13 bases between. The CDR3 is 15 residues long. Germline CDR1 is LGHNA and CDR2 is YNFKEQ. The CDR3 region is CASSQEGQRGEKLFF. CDR3 DNA: TGTGCCAGCAGCCAAGAGGGGCAAAGAGGAGAAAAACTGTTTTTT.

This clonotype was seen more than once but under ten times. The J gene is TRBJ1-6, the V gene TRBV7-8; D is possibly TRBD1 (5 bases). The CDR3 loop spans 13 amino acids. From germline, CDR1 is SGHVS and CDR2 FQNEAQ. V was shortened by 2 bases and J by 10 bases, with 9 bases between the two germline ends. The CDR3 region is CASSLRGTSPLHF. The CDR3 DNA follows: TGTGCCAGCAGCTTACGCGGGACCTCACCCCTCCACTTT.

In its sample, this clonotype was seen a few times. The chain uses TRBV4-3 and TRBJ2-3, with a weak D call TRBD2 (5 bases). This CDR3 comprises 15 residues. Per germline, CDR1 LGHNA and CDR2 YSLEER. The germline V and J ends were trimmed by 0 bases and 2 bases, with 9 bases remaining between them. The CDR3 bases are TGCGCCAGCAGCCAAGATCACGGGGTCACAGATACGCAGTATTTT. Translation: CASSQDHGVTDTQYF.

There are a few counts of this clonotype. The chain joins TRBV6-5 to TRBJ2-1; 7 positions match TRBD2. This CDR3 region has 15 residues. V lost 7 bases and J lost 7; bases outside the gene matches: 13. Per germline, CDR1 MNHEY and CDR2 SVGAGI. The CDR3 sequence: CASTATGGSRNEQFF. The CDR3 DNA sequence: TGTGCCAGCACCGCAACCGGCGGGAGTAGGAATGAGCAGTTCTTC.

This clonotype was observed a few times. For the CDR3, the DNA is TGTGCCAGTAGTATACCCCGGGGAGGATTTAATCAGCCCCAGCATTTT. Translated: CASSIPRGGFNQPQHF. The chain joins TRBV19 to TRBJ1-5; D not resolved. Germline-derived CDR1 and CDR2 are LNHDA and SQIVND (reference sequence). Trimming removed 2 bases from V and 4 bases from J, with 15 bases in between. The CDR3 loop spans 16 amino acids. The full variable domain, completed using reference TRBV19 and TRBJ1-5, is DGGITQSPKYLFRKEGQNVTLSCEQNLNHDAMYWYRQDPGQGLRLIYYSQIVNDFQKGDIAEGYSVSREKKESFPLTVTSAQKNPTAFYLCASSIPRGGFNQPQHFGDGTRLSIL.

This clonotype was seen only a few times. The rearrangement uses TRBV28 and TRBJ2-7; 7 nucleotides agree with TRBD2. The CDR3 is 15 amino acids. The junction had 12 bases not matched to a gene; V was cut back by 7 bases and J by 3 bases. Per the germline V gene, CDR1 is MDHEN and CDR2 is SYDVKM. The CDR3 nucleotides are TGTGCCAGCACCACATGGGCTAGCGGTGTCTACGAGCAGTACTTC. This translates into CASTTWASGVYEQYF.

The CDR3 here is CASSRAGIQETQYF. CDR3 nucleotide sequence: TGTGCCAGTAGTAGAGCGGGAATTCAAGAGACCCAGTACTTC. V is TRBV19 and J is TRBJ2-5; TRBD2 aligns across 7 bases. Germline V CDR1 and CDR2: LNHDA, SQIVND (reference sequence). The CDR3 covers 14 residues. The V and J ends lost 4 bases and 2 bases, in that order; junction bases with no gene match: 4.

Ten or more counts support this clonotype. DNA of the CDR3: TGTGCCAGCAGCCCGGGCGGGGATAAGACCCAGTACTTC. Its translation: CASSPGGDKTQYF. The rearrangement uses TRBV7-2 and TRBJ2-5; the D gene is possibly TRBD2 (6 bases). The CDR3 consists of 13 residues. Germline assignment: CDR1 SGHTA and CDR2 FQGNSA. V was cut by 5 bases and J by 6 bases, with 13 bases left in between.

The chain joins TRBV6-8 to TRBJ2-1, with 16 bases identical to TRBD2. The CDR3 loop spans 19 amino acids. Germline assignment: CDR1 MNHGY and CDR2 SAAAGT. The J segment lost 7 bases and the V segment lost 0 bases, leaving 9 bases of the junction unmatched. For the CDR3, the DNA is TGTGCCAGCAGTTACTCGGGACTAGCGGGAGGGCCCCCTCAAAATGAGCAGTTCTTC. It is translated as CASSYSGLAGGPPQNEQFF.

The chain employs TRBV12-3 or TRBV12-4 and TRBJ2-7; 7 bases are a match to TRBD1. Trimming at V came to 3 bases and at J to 7 bases, leaving 9 bases not matched to a gene. The CDR3 loop spans 14 amino acids. DNA for the CDR3: TGTGCCAGCAGTTTCCAACAGGGGAATCATGAGCAGTACTTC. Protein: CASSFQQGNHEQYF.

As for this clonotype: A read error may explain this, as a much larger clone is one base away. The V call is TRBV30, the J call TRBJ1-1; D gene unclear. This CDR3 region has 13 residues. Germline CDR1 and CDR2: GTSNPN and SVGIG (reference sequence). Trimming shortened V by 0 bases and J by 1 base, and 6 bases separated the two germline ends. The DNA for the CDR3 is TGTGCCTGGAGTGTAAAACCGAACACTGAAGCTTTCTTT. Encoded protein: CAWSVKPNTEAFF.

This clonotype was counted only a few times. This sequence joins TRBV7-2 and TRBJ2-5; maybe TRBD1 (6 bases). Trimming removed 5 bases from V and 3 bases from J, with 22 bases in between. CDR3 length equals 17 residues. Germline CDR1 SGHTA, CDR2 FQGNSA. CDR3 DNA sequence: TGTGCCAGCAGCCCCCCCCTCCTGGGGGCGGAAGAAGAGACCCAGTACTTC. Its protein product is CASSPPLLGAEEETQYF.

J is TRBJ2-1 and V is TRBV7-9, with TRBD2 matching over 7 bases. The CDR3 length is 16 residues. V lost 4 bases and J lost 5; bases outside the gene matches: 11. Germline CDR1 reads SEHNR; CDR2 reads FQNEAQ (reference sequence). The chain's CDR3 is CASSSTKRESHNEQFF. The CDR3 DNA follows: TGTGCCAGCAGCTCCACAAAGCGGGAATCCCACAATGAGCAGTTCTTC. The full variable domain, in which reference TRBV7-9 and TRBJ2-1 provide the parts outside the CDR3, is DTGVSQNPRHKITKRGQNVTFRCDPISEHNRLYWYRQTLGQGPEFLTYFQNEAQLEKSRLLSDRFSAERPKGSFSTLEIQRTEQGDSAMYLCASSSTKRESHNEQFFGPGTRLTVL.

This clonotype showed up just a few times. The J gene is TRBJ2-7, the V gene TRBV20-1, with D possibly TRBD2 on 6 matching bases. CDR1 and CDR2 from the germline V gene are DFQATT and SNEGSKA (reference sequence). The CDR3 runs to 13 residues. The V gene lost 1 base and the J gene lost 4 bases, with 11 bases spanning the gap. The CDR3 bases are TGCAGTGCTAGAGGAGGGAGGAGGTACGAGCAGTACTTC. It encodes CSARGGRRYEQYF.

There are a few counts of this clonotype. The chain carries TRBV4-1 and TRBJ1-2; D unresolved. The ends were cut back, 1 base at V and 8 bases at J, with 14 bases in the middle. Germline CDR1 is MGHRA and CDR2 is YSYEKL. The length of the CDR3 is 14 residues. CDR3 residues: CASSQGGRARGYTF. The DNA of the CDR3 is TGCGCCAGCAGCCAAGGCGGCAGAGCTAGGGGCTACACCTTC.

The chain uses TRBV20-1 and TRBJ2-1; 8 nucleotides align to TRBD2. With 0 bases clipped from V and 5 bases from J, the junction kept 9 bases outside the gene matches. The CDR3 covers 16 residues. The V gene's germline CDR1 is DFQATT and CDR2 SNEGSKA (reference sequence). Written as DNA, the CDR3 is TGCAGTGCTAGAGACCTTCAGCGGGAGTGGGACAATGAGCAGTTCTTC. This codes for CSARDLQREWDNEQFF.